This TCR beta chain was sequenced during a study of beta chain features in type 1 diabetes. There are a few counts of this clone. Its antigen is still unknown. This CDR3 spans 14 amino acids. Expressed TCRB transcripts were sequenced because the isolated RNA had all been reverse transcribed beforehand. The assay was immunoSEQ multiplex PCR, and TCRdb's table has in-frame clones only and misses some. This table holds about 130,000 clones, roughly a tenth found once. The study, taken as a whole, reports: Type 1 diabetes patients had fewer VDJ junction insertions and more deletions.

Sorted cells reached over 95% purity in every population. The chain uses TRBV21-1 and TRBJ1-2; the D segment call TRBD1 is taken from the table without a DNA check. TRBV21-1 is described as a pseudogene. This clonotype was sampled from a man aged 18 to 29 in good health. Specimen: central memory CD4+ T cells from blood. CDR3 nucleotide sequence: TGTGCCAGCAGCAAAGCCACAGGGGGCAATGGCTACACCTTC. This gives the protein CASSKATGGNGYTF.